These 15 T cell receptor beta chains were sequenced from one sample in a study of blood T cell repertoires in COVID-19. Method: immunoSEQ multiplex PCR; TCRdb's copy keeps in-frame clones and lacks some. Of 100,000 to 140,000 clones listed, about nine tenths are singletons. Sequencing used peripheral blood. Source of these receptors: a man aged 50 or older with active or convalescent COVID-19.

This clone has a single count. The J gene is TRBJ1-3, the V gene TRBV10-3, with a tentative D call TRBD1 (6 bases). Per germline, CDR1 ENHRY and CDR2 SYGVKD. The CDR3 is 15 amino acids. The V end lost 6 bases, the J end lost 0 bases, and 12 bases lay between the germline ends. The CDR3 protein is CAISANRDSGNTIYF. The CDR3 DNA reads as TGTGCCATCAGCGCAAACAGGGACTCTGGAAACACCATATATTTT.

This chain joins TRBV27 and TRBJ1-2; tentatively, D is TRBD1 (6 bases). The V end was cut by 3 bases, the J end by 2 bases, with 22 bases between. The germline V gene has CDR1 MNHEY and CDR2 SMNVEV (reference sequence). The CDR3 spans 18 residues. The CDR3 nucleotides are TGTGCCAGCAGTTTTTTCAGGGGCGACGGAACCTTGAACTATGGCTACACCTTC. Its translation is CASSFFRGDGTLNYGYTF.

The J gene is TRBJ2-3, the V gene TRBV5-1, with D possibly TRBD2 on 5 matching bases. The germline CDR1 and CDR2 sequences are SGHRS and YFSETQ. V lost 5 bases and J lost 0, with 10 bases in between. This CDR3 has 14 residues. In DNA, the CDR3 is TGCGCCAGCAGGACTCGCGGGAGCACAGATACGCAGTATTTT. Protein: CASRTRGSTDTQYF. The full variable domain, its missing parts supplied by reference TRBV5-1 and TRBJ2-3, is KAGVTQTPRYLIKTRGQQVTLSCSPISGHRSVSWYQQTPGQGLQFLFEYFSETQRNKGNFPGRFSGRQFSNSRSEMNVSTLELGDSALYLCASRTRGSTDTQYFGPGTRLTVL.

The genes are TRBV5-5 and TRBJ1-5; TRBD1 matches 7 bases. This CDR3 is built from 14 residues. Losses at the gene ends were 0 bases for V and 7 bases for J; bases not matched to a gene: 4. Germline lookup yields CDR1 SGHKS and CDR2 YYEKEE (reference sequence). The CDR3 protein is CASSLEGGGQPQHF. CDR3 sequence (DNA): TGTGCCAGCAGCTTGGAAGGGGGCGGACAGCCCCAGCATTTT.

The CDR3 bases are TGTGCCAGCAGCCTCAGTTATTCCTACGAGCAGTACTTC. It translates to CASSLSYSYEQYF. This chain connects TRBV7-9 to TRBJ2-7; D call uncertain. Germline V gives CDR1 SEHNR, CDR2 FQNEAQ (reference sequence). Trimming shortened V by 5 bases and J by 1 base, and 9 bases separated the two germline ends. The CDR3 length is 13 residues.

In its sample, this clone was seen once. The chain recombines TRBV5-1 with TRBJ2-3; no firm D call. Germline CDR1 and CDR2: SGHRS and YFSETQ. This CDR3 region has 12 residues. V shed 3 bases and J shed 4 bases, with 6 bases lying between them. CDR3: CASSSSSDTQYF. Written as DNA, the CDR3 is TGCGCCAGCAGCTCTTCCTCAGATACGCAGTATTTT.

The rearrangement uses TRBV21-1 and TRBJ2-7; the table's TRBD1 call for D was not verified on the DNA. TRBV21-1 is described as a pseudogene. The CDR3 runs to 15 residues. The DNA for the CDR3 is TGTGCCAGCAGCAAAGTGGCAGGGTGGCCCTACGAGCAGTACTTC. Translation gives CASSKVAGWPYEQYF.

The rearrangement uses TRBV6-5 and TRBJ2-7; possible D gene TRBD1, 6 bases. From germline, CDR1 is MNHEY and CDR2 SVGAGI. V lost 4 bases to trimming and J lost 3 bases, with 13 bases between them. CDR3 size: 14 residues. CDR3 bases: TGTGCCAGCAGTTTGACACAGGGTCTCTACGAGCAGTACTTC. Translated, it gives CASSLTQGLYEQYF.

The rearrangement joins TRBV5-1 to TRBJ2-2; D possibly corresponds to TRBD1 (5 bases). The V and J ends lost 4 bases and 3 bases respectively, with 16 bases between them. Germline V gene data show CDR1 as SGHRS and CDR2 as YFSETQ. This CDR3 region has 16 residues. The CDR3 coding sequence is TGCGCCAGCAGCCCGACAAAGGGGCTCGACACCGGGGAGCTGTTTTTT. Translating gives CASSPTKGLDTGELFF.

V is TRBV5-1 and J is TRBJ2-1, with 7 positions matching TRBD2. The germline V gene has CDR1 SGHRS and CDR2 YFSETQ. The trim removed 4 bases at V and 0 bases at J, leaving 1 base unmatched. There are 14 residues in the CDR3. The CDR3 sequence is CASSSGTSYNEQFF. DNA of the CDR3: TGCGCCAGCAGCAGCGGGACCTCCTACAATGAGCAGTTCTTC.

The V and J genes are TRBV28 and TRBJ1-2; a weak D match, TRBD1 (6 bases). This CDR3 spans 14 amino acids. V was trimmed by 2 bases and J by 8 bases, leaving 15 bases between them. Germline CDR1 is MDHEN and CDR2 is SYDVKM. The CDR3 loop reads CASSLLPGDGGYTF. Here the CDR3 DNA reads TGTGCCAGCAGTTTACTTCCAGGGGACGGGGGCTACACCTTC.

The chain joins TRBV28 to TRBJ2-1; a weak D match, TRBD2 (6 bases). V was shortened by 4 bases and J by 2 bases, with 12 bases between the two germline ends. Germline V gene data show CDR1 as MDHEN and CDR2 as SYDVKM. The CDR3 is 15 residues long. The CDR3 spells CASSYNGGTYNEQFF. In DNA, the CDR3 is TGTGCCAGCAGTTATAACGGGGGAACCTACAATGAGCAGTTCTTC.

Written as DNA, the CDR3 is TGTGCCACCAGTGATTTCGTTTCCAGCGGGAGTGATGAGCAGTTCTTC. It translates to CATSDFVSSGSDEQFF. The rearrangement joins TRBV24-1 to TRBJ2-1, with 8 bases matching TRBD2. The CDR3 is 16 residues long. Germline V gene data show CDR1 as KGHDR and CDR2 as SFDVKD. V shed 1 base, J shed 8 bases, and the junction held 9 bases outside the gene matches.

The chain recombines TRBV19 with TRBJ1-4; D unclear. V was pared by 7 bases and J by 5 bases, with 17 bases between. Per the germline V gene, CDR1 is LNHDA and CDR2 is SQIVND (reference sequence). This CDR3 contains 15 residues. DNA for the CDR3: TGTGCCAGTACCTTTGGGTTTACGGGAAATGAAAAACTGTTTTTT. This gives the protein CASTFGFTGNEKLFF.

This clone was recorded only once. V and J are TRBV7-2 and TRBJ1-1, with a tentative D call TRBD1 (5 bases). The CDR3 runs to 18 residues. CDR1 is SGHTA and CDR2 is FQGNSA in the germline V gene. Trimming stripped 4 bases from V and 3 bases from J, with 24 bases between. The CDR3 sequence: CASSSRDTLKGWHTEAFF. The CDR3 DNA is TGTGCCAGCAGCTCAAGAGACACCCTCAAGGGGTGGCACACTGAAGCTTTCTTT. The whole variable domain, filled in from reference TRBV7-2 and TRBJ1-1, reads GAGVSQSPSNKVTEKGKDVELRCDPISGHTALYWYRQSLGQGLEFLIYFQGNSAPDKSGLPSDRFSAERTGGSVSTLTIQRTQQEDSAVYLCASSSRDTLKGWHTEAFFGQGTRLTVV.